Shown below are 23 T cell receptor beta chains from a single sample sequenced in a study of blood T cells in healthy people across ages. The authors ran a second PCR of roughly 7 to 11 cycles using a sample-barcoded 5' primer and a J-beta primer mix. TCRdb ran MiXCR on the 5' RACE reads and lists one entry per CDR3 protein. The sample lists more than 750,000 distinct CDR3 sequences; 25% to 35% were seen once. This sample also belongs to another study, concerning T cells of mothers and their children.

The source material was blood. The receptors come from a woman in her 40s in good health.

V and J are TRBV28 and TRBJ1-2; 8 bases map to TRBD1. There are 14 residues in the CDR3. The junction had 7 bases not matched to a gene; V was cut back by 6 bases and J by 4 bases. The germline V gene encodes CDR1 MDHEN and CDR2 SYDVKM. DNA of the CDR3: TGTGCCAGCAGACCCCCAGGGGGCGGCTATGGCTACACCTTC. This sequence encodes CASRPPGGGYGYTF.

V is TRBV11-2 and J is TRBJ2-1; TRBD2 might be the D (6 bases). CDR3 size: 14 residues. CDR1 and CDR2 from the germline V gene are SGHAT and FQNNGV. V was pared by 3 bases and J by 10 bases, with 16 bases between. Written as DNA, the CDR3 is TGTGCCAGCAGCTTTGGGGTCGGGGGAAACGAGCAGTTCTTC. It translates to CASSFGVGGNEQFF.

The chain links TRBV20-1 to TRBJ1-5; D gene uncertain. With 1 base removed from V and 6 bases from J, the gap between germline ends came to 1 base. CDR1 DFQATT and CDR2 SNEGSKA come from the germline V gene (reference sequence). The CDR3 runs to 10 residues. CDR3 in amino acids: CSARGQPQHF. DNA of the CDR3: TGCAGTGCTAGAGGTCAGCCCCAGCATTTT.

This clonotype was seen repeatedly, ten times or more. The J gene is TRBJ2-3, the V gene TRBV2; D call uncertain. This CDR3 region has 14 residues. V lost 3 bases and J lost 4, with 11 bases in between. Germline-derived CDR1 and CDR2 are SNHLY and FYNNEI. The DNA for the CDR3 is TGTGCCAGCAGTGAGTTCTCCACAGCAGATACGCAGTATTTT. Residues: CASSEFSTADTQYF.

This clonotype was counted between two and nine times. At one end the junction does not follow the germline gene, possibly because of a read error. The chain couples TRBV7-7 to TRBJ1-4, with D uncertain. The CDR3 consists of 15 residues. Germline V gene data show CDR1 as SSHAT and CDR2 as FNYEAQ (reference sequence). The CDR3 DNA follows: TGTGCTAGCAGCTTAGGCGGACGGGGAAATGAAAAACTGTTTTTT. This codes for CASSLGGRGNEKLFF.

The V call is TRBV29-1, the J call TRBJ1-1; 8 positions agree with TRBD1. The junction had 7 bases not matched to a gene; V was cut back by 5 bases and J by 5 bases. The CDR3 covers 13 residues. Germline V gene data show CDR1 as SQVTM and CDR2 as ANQGSEA. The CDR3 sequence is CSVPGGGKTEAFF. The CDR3 DNA follows: TGCAGCGTTCCAGGGGGCGGAAAAACTGAAGCTTTCTTT.

This clonotype was seen many times. J is TRBJ2-1 and V is TRBV29-1, with D uncertain. The CDR3 is 12 amino acids. Per the germline V gene, CDR1 is SQVTM and CDR2 is ANQGSEA. V was pared by 4 bases and J by 6 bases, with 10 bases between. The CDR3 DNA reads TGCAGCGTTGCAAAGGGAACCAATGAGCAGTTCTTC. Protein sequence: CSVAKGTNEQFF.

This clonotype was seen more than once but under ten times. The junction and the germline gene differ at one end; a read error may be behind it. The chain carries TRBV28 and TRBJ2-5; no firm D call. The CDR3 covers 13 residues. Germline V gene data show CDR1 as MDHEN and CDR2 as SYDVKM. The CDR3 loop reads CASNLFGIKTQYF. DNA of the CDR3: TGTGCCAGCAATTTATTTGGCATTAAGACCCAGTACTTC.

The rearrangement uses TRBV12-3 or TRBV12-4 and TRBJ1-3; 9 positions agree with TRBD1. The V gene end was trimmed by 5 bases and the J gene end by 0 bases; junction bases not matched to a gene: 5. The CDR3 covers 16 residues. CDR3 in amino acids: CASSTGGAGSGNTIYF. In DNA form, the CDR3 reads TGTGCCAGCAGTACAGGGGGCGCGGGCTCTGGAAACACCATATATTTT.

The genes are TRBV20-1 and TRBJ2-1, with D perhaps TRBD2 (7 bases). Trimming took 1 base from V and 8 from J, leaving 18 bases between them. The CDR3 is made up of 15 amino acids. The V gene's germline CDR1 is DFQATT and CDR2 SNEGSKA (reference sequence). CDR3 amino acids: CSARARGLGGDEQFF. CDR3 DNA: TGCAGTGCTAGAGCGAGAGGGTTAGGGGGGGATGAGCAGTTCTTC.

The chain links TRBV2 to TRBJ1-4; D gene uncertain. Trimming removed 2 bases from V and 4 bases from J, with 14 bases in between. CDR1 and CDR2 from the germline V gene are SNHLY and FYNNEI. The CDR3 is 16 residues long. The CDR3 here is CASSESPRQLNEKLFF. CDR3 DNA: TGTGCCAGCAGTGAAAGCCCGCGGCAGCTTAATGAAAAACTGTTTTTT.

This clonotype was counted between two and nine times. This chain joins TRBV2 and TRBJ2-2; D possibly corresponds to TRBD1 (5 bases). The germline V and J ends were trimmed by 9 bases and 4 bases, with 9 bases remaining between them. This CDR3 comprises 12 residues. The germline CDR1 and CDR2 sequences are SNHLY and FYNNEI. DNA for the CDR3: TGTGCCAGGGACACCGGCACCGGGGAGCTGTTTTTT. Its translation is CARDTGTGELFF.

This clonotype was detected many times. This chain connects TRBV2 to TRBJ2-6; 7 bases are a match to TRBD1. J was trimmed by 4 bases and V by 5 bases; bases with no gene match: 5. Germline-derived CDR1 and CDR2 are SNHLY and FYNNEI. This CDR3 has 15 residues. CDR3 DNA: TGTGCCAGCAGTTCTACAGGGGTCGGGGCCAACGTCCTGACTTTC. Amino acid sequence: CASSSTGVGANVLTF.

This clonotype was seen at least ten times. This chain links TRBV15 with TRBJ2-7; D might be TRBD1 or TRBD2, each matching 7 bases. Germline values: CDR1 LNHNV, CDR2 YYDKDF (reference sequence). With 5 bases removed from V and 1 base from J, the gap between germline ends came to 12 bases. The CDR3 loop spans 14 amino acids. The CDR3 is CATSRGDSSYEQYF. CDR3 nucleotide sequence: TGTGCCACCAGCCGGGGGGACAGTTCCTACGAGCAGTACTTC.

The chain is built from TRBV25-1 and TRBJ1-1, with D possibly matching TRBD1 (5 bases). V was shortened by 1 base and J by 1 base, with 10 bases between the two germline ends. Germline loops: CDR1 MGHDK, CDR2 SYGVNS. CDR3 length: 15 residues. Here the CDR3 DNA reads TGTGCCAGCAGTGAATTTGCCGGGGGGAACACTGAAGCTTTCTTT. Amino acids: CASSEFAGGNTEAFF. The variable domain in full, with the rest retrieved from reference TRBV25-1 and TRBJ1-1, is EADIYQTPRYLVIGTGKKITLECSQTMGHDKMYWYQQDPGMELHLIHYSYGVNSTEKGDLSSESTVSRIRTEHFPLTLESARPSHTSQYLCASSEFAGGNTEAFFGQGTRLTVV.

This chain connects TRBV5-1 to TRBJ2-4, with TRBD2 as a possible D gene (5 bases). Germline CDR1 SGHRS, CDR2 YFSETQ. V lost 4 bases to trimming and J lost 0 bases, with 11 bases between them. The CDR3 is 15 residues long. The CDR3 nucleotides read TGCGCCAGCAGCCCGGGATCCATAGCCAAAAACATTCAGTACTTC. Translation: CASSPGSIAKNIQYF.

This chain links TRBV20-1 with TRBJ2-5, with TRBD1 matching 8 bases. The CDR3 is 14 residues long. From germline, CDR1 is DFQATT and CDR2 SNEGSKA (reference sequence). After removal of 5 bases from V and 0 bases from J, the junction contained 5 bases not matched to a gene. CDR3 in DNA: TGCAGTGCTGGGAAGACAGGGGACCAAGAGACCCAGTACTTC. Its protein is CSAGKTGDQETQYF.

The chain couples TRBV24-1 to TRBJ2-1; the D gene could be TRBD1 or TRBD2 (5 bases each). The V end lost 4 bases, the J end lost 6 bases, and 15 bases lay between the germline ends. The CDR3 totals 15 residues. Germline CDR1 is KGHDR and CDR2 is SFDVKD. The CDR3 spells CATSETGTETNEQFF. In nucleotides, the CDR3 is TGTGCCACCAGTGAGACCGGGACGGAGACCAATGAGCAGTTCTTC.

The chain couples TRBV4-2 to TRBJ2-5; D may be TRBD1 or TRBD2 (5 bases each). In germline, CDR1 is LGHNA, CDR2 YNFKEQ. V lost 3 bases and J 5 bases, leaving 13 bases between the germline ends. This CDR3 spans 14 amino acids. The CDR3 region is CASSQGTDFETQYF. CDR3 DNA sequence: TGTGCCAGCAGCCAGGGGACGGATTTTGAGACCCAGTACTTC.

This clonotype was seen many times. V is TRBV7-2 and J is TRBJ2-7; perhaps TRBD1 as D (6 bases). Deletions cut 4 bases from V and 0 bases from J, with 16 bases between. The CDR3 totals 16 residues. The germline CDR1 and CDR2 sequences are SGHTA and FQGNSA. The CDR3 region is CASSYMGQVYSYEQYF. The CDR3 DNA sequence: TGTGCCAGCAGCTACATGGGACAAGTTTACTCCTACGAGCAGTACTTC.

This chain links TRBV4-3 with TRBJ1-1; D not resolved. Germline V CDR1 and CDR2: LGHNA, YSLEER. This CDR3 spans 14 amino acids. V lost 0 bases, J lost 7 bases, and 12 bases lay in between. Written as DNA, the CDR3 is TGCGCCAGCAGCCAAGATGACGGAGCCCTTGAAGCTTTCTTT. Protein product: CASSQDDGALEAFF.

The V gene is TRBV6-4, the J gene TRBJ2-1; TRBD1 aligns across 9 bases. Germline CDR1 is MRHNA and CDR2 is SNTAGT. V shed 8 bases, J shed 5 bases, and the junction held 10 bases outside the gene matches. CDR3 length: 15 amino acids. CDR3 nucleotide sequence: TGTGCCAGCCCCGAAGATTGGACAGGGGACAATGAGCAGTTCTTC. This encodes CASPEDWTGDNEQFF.

The rearrangement joins TRBV3-1 to TRBJ2-1; D might be TRBD2 (6 bases). V dropped 4 bases and J dropped 9 bases, with 13 bases sitting between them. Germline loops: CDR1 LGHDT, CDR2 YNNKEL (reference sequence). This CDR3 is built from 13 residues. CDR3 amino acids: CASSLRLDSEQFF. CDR3 DNA sequence: TGTGCCAGCAGCCTTCGACTAGATAGTGAGCAGTTCTTC.